A single sample gave rise to the 3 T cell receptor beta chains below, sequenced in a study of blood T cells in healthy people across ages. A second PCR, run for 7 to 11 cycles, used a sample-barcoded 5' primer plus a J-beta primer mix. Using its own MiXCR run on the 5' RACE reads, TCRdb lists one record per CDR3 protein. The profile shows just under 550,000 distinct CDR3 sequences, about 24% of them singletons. These data were also reused for a study on T cells of mothers and their children.

Sequenced sample: blood. These receptors came from a boy aged 5-17 years in good health.

This chain uses TRBV12-3 or TRBV12-4 with TRBJ1-2; 12 bases are a match to TRBD1. CDR3 length equals 15 residues. V lost 6 bases to trimming and J lost 6 bases; unmatched junction nucleotides: 8. CDR3 sequence reads: CASRESGQGADGYTF. CDR3 DNA sequence: TGTGCCAGCAGGGAATCGGGACAGGGGGCCGATGGCTACACCTTC.

V usage is TRBV5-1 and J usage is TRBJ2-3; the match to TRBD2 covers 13 bases. Germline V gene lookup returns CDR1 SGHRS and CDR2 YFSETQ. The CDR3 is 19 residues long. V shed 0 bases, J shed 2 bases, and the junction held 9 bases outside the gene matches. CDR3 bases: TGCGCCAGCAGCTTGGGGAGACTAGCGGGAGGCCCCACCACAGATACGCAGTATTTT. It is translated as CASSLGRLAGGPTTDTQYF.

A few counts support this clonotype. This chain links TRBV2 with TRBJ2-5; perhaps TRBD1 as D (5 bases). V lost 9 bases, J lost 1 base, and 6 bases lay in between. The V gene's germline CDR1 is SNHLY and CDR2 FYNNEI. CDR3 length: 11 residues. The CDR3 DNA sequence: TGTGCCAGAAGGGGCCAAGAGACCCAGTACTTC. Residues: CARRGQETQYF.